This T cell receptor (beta chain) was obtained from a study of cytomegalovirus exposure and HLA in healthy donors. Comment on this clone: Its antigen is unidentified.

Whole-study findings and limits: In vitro testing confirmed a few CMV-associated chains as specific for CMV antigens.

The V gene lost 5 bases and the J gene lost 6 bases, with 5 bases spanning the gap. CDR3 length equals 10 residues. The germline CDR1 and CDR2 sequences are MDHEN and SYDVKM. Produced via immunoSEQ multiplex PCR; TCRdb's table is partial and in-frame only. The table shows 250,000 to 350,000 clones, with 70% to 90% occurring only once. This TCR was sampled from a woman aged 18 to 35 in good health and CMV-seronegative. The sequencing input was PBMCs. V gene TRBV28 combines with J gene TRBJ2-7; no clear D. CDR3 loop: CASSRFEQYF. CDR3 sequence (DNA): TGTGCCAGCAGTCGGTTCGAGCAGTACTTC. Full variable domain (rest looked up from reference TRBV28 and TRBJ2-7): DVKVTQSSRYLVKRTGEKVFLECVQDMDHENMFWYRQDPGLGLRLIYFSYDVKMKEKGDIPEGYSVSREKKERFSLILESASTNQTSMYLCASSRFEQYFGPGTRLTVT.